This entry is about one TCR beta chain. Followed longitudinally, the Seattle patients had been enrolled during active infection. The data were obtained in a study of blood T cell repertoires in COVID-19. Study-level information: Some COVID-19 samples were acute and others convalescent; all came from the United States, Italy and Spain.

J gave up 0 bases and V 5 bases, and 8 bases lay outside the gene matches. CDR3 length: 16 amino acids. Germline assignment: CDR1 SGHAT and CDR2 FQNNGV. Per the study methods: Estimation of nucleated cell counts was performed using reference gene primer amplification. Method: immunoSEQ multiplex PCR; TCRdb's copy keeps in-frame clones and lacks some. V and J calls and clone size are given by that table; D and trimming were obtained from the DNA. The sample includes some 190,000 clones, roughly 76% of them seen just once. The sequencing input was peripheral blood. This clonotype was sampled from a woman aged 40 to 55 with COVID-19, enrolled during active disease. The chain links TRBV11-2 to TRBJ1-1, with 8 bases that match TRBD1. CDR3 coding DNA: TGTGCCAGCAGCCGTAGGACAGGGACCATGAACACTGAAGCTTTCTTT. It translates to CASSRRTGTMNTEAFF.